The entry below describes one TCR beta chain. This may be a read error, as it is one base from a much larger clone. The germline gives CDR1 WSHSY, CDR2 SAAADI. The CDR3 spans 13 residues. Amplification of TCR beta used genomic DNA extracted from peripheral blood. The sample originates from a study of T cell repertoires in aging, cancer and after chemotherapy. Multiplex touch-down PCR with TRB-A/B primers amplified rearranged V-D-J TRB sequences. TCRdb re-called the multiplex PCR reads with MiXCR, one entry per CDR3 protein. In the table there are 5,000 to 7,500 distinct CDR3 sequences, around 32% of which are singletons.

The sequenced sample was blood. V is TRBV10-2 and J is TRBJ2-3, with D perhaps matching TRBD2 (6 bases). The source is a human donor with a blood cancer. The CDR3 region is CASKGGVTDTHYF. The CDR3 coding sequence is TGCGCCAGCAAAGGCGGGGTCACAGATACGCATTATTTT.